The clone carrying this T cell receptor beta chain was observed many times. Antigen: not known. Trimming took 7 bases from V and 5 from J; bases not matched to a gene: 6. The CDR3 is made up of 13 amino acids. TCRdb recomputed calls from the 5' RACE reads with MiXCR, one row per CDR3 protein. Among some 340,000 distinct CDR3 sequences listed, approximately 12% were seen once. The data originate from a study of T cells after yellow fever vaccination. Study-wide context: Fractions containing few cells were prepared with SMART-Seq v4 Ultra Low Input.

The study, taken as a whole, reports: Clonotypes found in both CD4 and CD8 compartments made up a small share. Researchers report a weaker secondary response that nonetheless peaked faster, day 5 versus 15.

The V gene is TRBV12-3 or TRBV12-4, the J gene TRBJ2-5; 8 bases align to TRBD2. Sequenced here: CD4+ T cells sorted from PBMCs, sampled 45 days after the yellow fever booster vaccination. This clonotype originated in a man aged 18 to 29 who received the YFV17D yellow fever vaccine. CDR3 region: CASTRREGETQYF. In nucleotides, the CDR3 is TGTGCCAGCACCCGACGGGAGGGGGAGACCCAGTACTTC.